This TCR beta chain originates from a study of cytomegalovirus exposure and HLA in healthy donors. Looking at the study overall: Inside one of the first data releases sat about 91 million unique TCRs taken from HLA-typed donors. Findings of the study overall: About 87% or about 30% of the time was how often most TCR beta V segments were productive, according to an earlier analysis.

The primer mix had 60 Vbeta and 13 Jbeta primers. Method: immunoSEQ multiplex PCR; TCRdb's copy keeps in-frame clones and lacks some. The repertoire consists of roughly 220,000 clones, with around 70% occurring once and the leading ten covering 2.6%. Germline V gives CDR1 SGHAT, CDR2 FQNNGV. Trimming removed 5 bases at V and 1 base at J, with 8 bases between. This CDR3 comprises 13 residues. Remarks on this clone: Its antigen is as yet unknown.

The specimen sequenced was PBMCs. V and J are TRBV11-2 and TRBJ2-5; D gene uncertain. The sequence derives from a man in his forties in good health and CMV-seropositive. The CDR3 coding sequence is TGTGCCAGCAGCCACGGGTCCCAAGAGACCCAGTACTTC. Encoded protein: CASSHGSQETQYF.